The 6 T cell receptor beta chains listed next were all sequenced from one sample in a study of beta chain features in type 1 diabetes (dated by TCRdb to the late 2010s). Beyond this particular receptor, the publication reports: Type 1 diabetes patients showed a moderate but significant shortening of TCRB CDR3 length in all four CD4+ subsets.

Their antigens are not known. To prepare the library, the immunoSEQ multiplex PCR assay was applied. All of the isolated RNA was reverse transcribed with the High Capacity cDNA Reverse Transcription Kit, so expressed TCRB transcripts were sequenced. In TCRdb, the immuneACCESS table is reduced to in-frame sequences with V and J assigned. These tables do not hold every clone; where another copy was compared, an unresolved V gene accounts for under half, and the others remain unexplained. This sample gives 250,000 to 300,000 clones in total; around 24% of them show up just once. The ten largest make up 0.012% of the sample. The sample was naive CD4+ T cells from blood. Per the publication, the cell subset or site label means: true naive CD4+ T cells. The receptors derive from a woman younger than 45 with type 1 diabetes.

The V gene is TRBV28, the J gene TRBJ2-7; TRBD1 might be the D (6 bases). Germline V gene lookup returns CDR1 MDHEN and CDR2 SYDVKM. V lost 8 bases to trimming and J lost 2 bases, with 19 bases between them. This CDR3 comprises 15 residues. CDR3 nucleotides: TGTGCCAGCGGGAGTTCTCGGGCAGGGGCCTACGAGCAGTACTTC. As protein: CASGSSRAGAYEQYF. Combining the CDR3 with reference TRBV28 and TRBJ2-7 gives the whole variable domain DVKVTQSSRYLVKRTGEKVFLECVQDMDHENMFWYRQDPGLGLRLIYFSYDVKMKEKGDIPEGYSVSREKKERFSLILESASTNQTSMYLCASGSSRAGAYEQYFGPGTRLTVT.

The rearrangement links TRBV30 to TRBJ2-4; tentative D call: TRBD2 (5 bases). Trimming took off 4 bases at V and 0 bases at J, with 10 bases between the two ends. The CDR3 runs 14 residues. CDR1 and CDR2 from the germline V gene are GTSNPN and SVGIG (reference sequence). The CDR3 bases are TGTGCCTGGATTCCGGGGATAGCCAAAAACATTCAGTACTTC. It is translated as CAWIPGIAKNIQYF.

This clone turned up a few times. V is TRBV18 and J is TRBJ1-2; no definite D call. Germline assignment: CDR1 KGHSH and CDR2 LQKENI. The CDR3 sequence is 16 residues long. V lost 1 base to trimming and J lost 0 bases, with 12 bases between them. CDR3 sequence: CASSPQYSRANYGYTF. In nucleotides, the CDR3 is TGTGCCAGCTCACCACAGTATTCCCGAGCTAACTATGGCTACACCTTC.

There are a few counts of this clone. V is TRBV4-1 and J is TRBJ2-1; TRBD2 agrees at 8 bases. CDR1 and CDR2 from the germline V gene are MGHRA and YSYEKL. V lost 1 base, J lost 7 bases, and 6 bases stayed unmatched. The CDR3 contains 15 residues. Here the CDR3 reads CASSQGLAQRNEQFF. Here the CDR3 DNA reads TGCGCCAGCAGCCAAGGACTAGCGCAAAGAAATGAGCAGTTCTTC.

This clone turned up a few times. The gene calls are TRBV4-1 and TRBJ1-2, with TRBD1 identical over 10 bases. J was trimmed by 4 bases and V by 1 base; bases with no gene match: 6. CDR1 is MGHRA and CDR2 is YSYEKL in the germline V gene. The CDR3 runs 16 residues. Here the CDR3 reads CASSQARDRGGYGYTF. The DNA of the CDR3 is TGCGCCAGCAGCCAAGCACGGGACAGGGGAGGCTATGGCTACACCTTC.

The chain carries TRBV7-9 and TRBJ1-2; D is possibly TRBD1 (6 bases). V shed 5 bases and J shed 4 bases, with 17 bases lying between them. This CDR3 has 15 residues. Germline values: CDR1 SEHNR, CDR2 FQNEAQ (reference sequence). CDR3 bases: TGTGCCAGCAGCCCAGACCAGGGGCCGGGCTATGGCTACACCTTC. Protein sequence: CASSPDQGPGYGYTF.